Below are 2 T cell receptor beta chains sequenced from a single sample in a study of response to subunit inactivated influenza vaccine. One entry per CDR3 protein, called by TCRdb with MiXCR from the RT-PCR reads. The sample yields roughly 650,000 distinct CDR3 sequences, 14% seen once. The sample consisted of PBMCs from blood, taken 14 days before vaccination. The source of these receptors is a man aged 50 to 60 who received an inactivated influenza vaccine.

This chain uses TRBV5-1 with TRBJ1-1, with 10 bases lining up with TRBD1. The CDR3 has 17 residues. Germline CDR1 reads SGHRS; CDR2 reads YFSETQ. The V gene end was trimmed by 0 bases and the J gene end by 1 base; junction bases not matched to a gene: 6. CDR3 sequence reads: CASSLEGTGVGNTEAFF. The CDR3 DNA follows: TGCGCCAGCAGCTTGGAAGGGACAGGGGTGGGGAACACTGAAGCTTTCTTT.

This clonotype came up a few times. The chain has TRBV12-3 or TRBV12-4 and TRBJ1-5; D gene ambiguous. This CDR3 region has 15 residues. V dropped 6 bases and J dropped 0 bases, with 12 bases sitting between them. The CDR3 sequence: CASSPRGVSNQPQHF. Here the CDR3 DNA reads TGTGCCAGCAGCCCCCGGGGAGTTAGCAATCAGCCCCAGCATTTT.